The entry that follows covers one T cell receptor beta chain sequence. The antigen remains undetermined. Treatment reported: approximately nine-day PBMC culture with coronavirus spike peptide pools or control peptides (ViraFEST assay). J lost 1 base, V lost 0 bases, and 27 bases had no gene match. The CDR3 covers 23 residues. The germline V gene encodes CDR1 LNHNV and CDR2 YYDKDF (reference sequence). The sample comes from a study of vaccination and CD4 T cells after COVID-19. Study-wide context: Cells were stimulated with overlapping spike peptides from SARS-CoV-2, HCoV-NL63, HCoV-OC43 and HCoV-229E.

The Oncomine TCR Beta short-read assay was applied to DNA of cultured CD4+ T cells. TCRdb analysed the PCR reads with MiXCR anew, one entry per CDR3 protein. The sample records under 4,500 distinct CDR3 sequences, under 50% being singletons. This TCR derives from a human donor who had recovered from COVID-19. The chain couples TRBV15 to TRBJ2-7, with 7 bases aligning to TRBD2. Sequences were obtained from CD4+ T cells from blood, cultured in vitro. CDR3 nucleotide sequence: TGTGCCACCAGCAGAGACGTGTCGGGGGGAACCTCAACCGCGAAAACCAGGTCCTACGAGCAGTACTTC. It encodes CATSRDVSGGTSTAKTRSYEQYF.